This T cell receptor (beta chain) was sequenced for a study of blood T cells in healthy people across ages (dated by TCRdb to 2013 to 2016). Turning to the overall study: In model experiments, template switching captured about one uniquely barcoded TCR beta cDNA molecule for every two T cells. Age-related changes in TCR beta repertoire diversity were measured in the study by deep sequencing normalized with unique cDNA molecular identifiers. The study analyzed two additional independent replicas of 1 million unique cDNA reads from the same blood draw for two donors, one aged 18 to 29 and one aged 80 or older. Four age groups were formed from the donors: young (average approximately 15 years), middle-aged (approximately 42), aged (62) and long-lived (82). General study outcomes and caveats: Since profiling was done on bulk unsorted PBMCs, naive and antigen-experienced compartments could not be conclusively compared. Donor CMV infection status was unknown, potentially confounding age-related changes in expanded clonotypes. Observed TCR beta diversity correlated strongly with the percentage of naive T cells measured by flow cytometry. Estimates of total diversity based on one million sequenced T cells were considered lower bounds and underestimates. Compared with the aged group, the long-lived group had more naive CD4+ T cells, fewer expanded clones and increased TCR diversity, a pattern suggesting age selection. As age increased, observed TCR beta diversity per million T cells dropped in a roughly linear way, and a significant reduction was already evident by age roughly 36.

Library generation was performed with 5' RACE. For sequencing, an Illumina HiSeq 2500 was employed. The second PCR ran for about 7 to 11 cycles and used a J-beta primer mix along with a sample-barcoded 5' primer. Each TCR beta cDNA molecule received a unique molecular identifier from a template-switch 5' adaptor carrying 12 random nucleotides. Each sample yielded at least 2.5 million CDR3-containing paired-end reads. First-strand cDNA was synthesized from all RNA with the Mint cDNA synthesis kit, primed by a TRBC-specific oligonucleotide. Following uracil-DNA glycosylase treatment, a first 18-cycle PCR with universal primers M1SS and BC2_uni_R was performed on all cDNA. In the authors' own workflow: Normalization of each sample was performed by random selection of 1 million high-quality reads, each carrying a distinct molecular identifier. Reads with shared molecular identifiers were discarded instead of being binned into consensus sequences. MiTCR, set to a Q25 quality threshold and the strictest error-elimination algorithm, was used for CDR3 identification, clonotype clustering and error correction. A nonparametric unseen species model with Euler transformation was used to estimate a lower bound on total TCR beta diversity. The public sequencing data were trimmed at Q25 with fastp and processed into clonotypes with MiXCR by TCRdb, which kept only in-frame beta chains. A single entry per CDR3 protein holds the most common genes and DNA from its merged rows. TCRdb, not the original authors, processed these V and J calls. In this sample the table shows 900,000 to 950,000 distinct CDR3 sequences, roughly 29% of which occur a single time. The ten largest account for 10% to 13% of the sample.

In regard to this clonotype: Its specific antigen is unknown. Base quality data are lacking; no much larger clone is found one base away.

The approximately 39 donors, aged about 6 to 95 years, were systemically healthy Caucasian individuals from Russia. Approximately 9.7 milliliters of peripheral blood were drawn from each donor into EDTA-treated Vacutainer tubes. Ficoll-Paque density-gradient centrifugation was used to isolate PBMCs, with at least 6.5 million per sample. Total RNA was extracted from PBMCs with Trizol reagent, with at least 5.5 micrograms obtained per sample. For every donor, an aliquot of PBMCs went through flow cytometry to measure the percentages of naive CD45RAhigh/CD27high T cells. The CDR3 spans 16 residues, from the cysteine through the phenylalanine. Only the CDR3 DNA is retained, 48 bases long and in frame from the first base. Reading the germline V gene (reference sequence) gives CDR1 LNHNV and CDR2 YYDKDF. V and J are truncated by 1 base and 0 bases respectively, leaving an intervening sequence of 12 bases.

This sample was shared with a second study, whose subject was T cells of mothers and their children. Per the second study: The donors were nine systemically healthy Caucasian individuals, made up of three mothers and their six children. cDNA synthesis used all of the extracted RNA, with 1.5 ug of RNA in each 15 ul reaction. In the second PCR, sample barcodes and 2-4 random nucleotides were introduced via the M1S primer. More than 8 million TCR beta CDR3 reads were obtained from each mother, and some 3.2 million reads were obtained from each child. Thymic selection similarly shapes TCR recombination output in related and unrelated pairs, with minor effect from inherited differences. Related mother-child pairs always showed normalized repertoire overlap that was slightly higher than in unrelated mother-child pairs, though the difference was never significant. No persistent microchimeric T cell clones were found, with a detection sensitivity of approximately 95 clones per million clonotypes. Deep NGS was used in the study to compare the TCR beta repertoires of mothers and children and to look for features that separate related mother-child pairs from unrelated individuals. The mean age was 40 +/- 4 years for the mothers and approximately 11 +/- 4 years for the children. Libraries were sequenced on Illumina HiSeq 2000 with 100+100 nt paired-end reads after adapter ligation with NEBNext reagents. To prevent cross-contamination, the mother and child libraries were prepared a month apart and were sequenced in separate runs. Between about 500,000 and 2,300,000 distinct TCR beta clonotypes were identified per donor. Naive TCR beta clonotypes were estimated from low-frequency clonotypes matched to each donor's FACS-determined naive share, without sorting.

This sequence uses TRBV15 and TRBJ1-1; a confident D gene designation cannot be given. The source material was blood. The sequence was obtained from a woman between 40 and 55 years old in good health. The CDR3 corresponds to CATSRGSGGLNTEAFF. The DNA sequence is given as TGTGCCACCAGCAGAGGGTCTGGTGGTTTGAACACTGAAGCTTTCTTT. Full variable domain (CDR3 extended with the reference TRBV15 and TRBJ1-1 proteins): DAMVIQNPRYQVTQFGKPVTLSCSQTLNHNVMYWYQQKSSQAPKLLFHYYDKDFNNEADTPDNFQSRRPNTSFCFLDIRSPGLGDTAMYLCATSRGSGGLNTEAFFGQGTRLTVV.